The 30 T cell receptor beta chains below come from one sample, sequenced in a study of control samples from healthy donors and cancer patients. Assay: immunoSEQ multiplex PCR; the TCRdb copy retains only in-frame clones and omits some. Of 30,000 to 40,000 clones in the sample, approximately 94% were seen once. The sequenced sample consisted of PBMCs. These TCRs come from a man aged 40-49 years with colorectal cancer.

The V gene is TRBV7-3, the J gene TRBJ2-1; weak D call: TRBD2 (6 bases). The CDR3 has 13 residues. Looked up from germline, CDR1 is SGHTA and CDR2 is FQGTGA. V was clipped by 5 bases and J by 4 bases, with 9 bases between them. The CDR3 region is CASSRDLYNEQFF. CDR3 nucleotide sequence: TGTGCCAGCAGCAGGGACTTGTACAATGAGCAGTTCTTC.

The chain carries TRBV18 and TRBJ1-6; D not certain. From germline, CDR1 is KGHSH and CDR2 LQKENI. Trimming took 3 bases from V and 5 from J, leaving 11 bases between them. This CDR3 comprises 15 residues. CDR3 protein: CASSPSGTNNSPLHF. The DNA for the CDR3 is TGTGCCAGCTCACCGTCAGGCACCAATAATTCACCCCTCCACTTT.

CDR3 DNA sequence: TGTGCCAGCAGCTTTGGACAGGATGGCTACACCTTC. This encodes CASSFGQDGYTF. The chain links TRBV7-2 to TRBJ1-2; 7 positions agree with TRBD1. Germline V CDR1 and CDR2: SGHTA, FQGNSA. V was pared by 3 bases and J by 6 bases, with 1 base of the junction left unmatched. CDR3 length: 12 residues.

The sample holds one count of this clone. The rearrangement links TRBV4-3 to TRBJ1-2; D remains unclear. Trimming stripped 1 base from V and 4 bases from J, with 10 bases between. The CDR3 has 14 amino acids. CDR1 and CDR2 (germline): LGHNA, YSLEER. CDR3 sequence: CASSQGLPGYGYTF. The CDR3 DNA reads as TGCGCCAGCAGCCAAGGACTTCCGGGCTATGGCTACACCTTC.

This clone was found once. The J gene is TRBJ1-6, the V gene TRBV2, with D perhaps matching TRBD1 (5 bases). Trimming shortened V by 3 bases and J by 7 bases, and 7 bases separated the two germline ends. In germline, CDR1 is SNHLY, CDR2 FYNNEI. The CDR3 has 13 amino acids. The CDR3 DNA sequence: TGTGCCAGCAGTGACAGGGAGAATTCACCCCTCCACTTT. Its protein is CASSDRENSPLHF.

V usage is TRBV27 and J usage is TRBJ1-3; no reliable D call. Germline V gives CDR1 MNHEY, CDR2 SMNVEV (reference sequence). The V end lost 7 bases, the J end lost 0 bases, and 10 bases lay between the germline ends. CDR3 length equals 14 residues. As DNA, the CDR3 is TGTGCCAGCACTCTAAAGGACTCTGGAAACACCATATATTTT. Translated: CASTLKDSGNTIYF.

The chain recombines TRBV9 with TRBJ2-5; 8 bases agree with TRBD1. Germline loops: CDR1 SGDLS, CDR2 YYNGEE. This CDR3 spans 18 amino acids. V lost 1 base and J lost 0; bases outside the gene matches: 11. CDR3 nucleotides: TGTGCCAGCAGCGTAAAGACCGGGACAGGATTGTACCAAGAGACCCAGTACTTC. Protein: CASSVKTGTGLYQETQYF. The entire variable domain, with the rest obtained from reference TRBV9 and TRBJ2-5, is as follows: DSGVTQTPKHLITATGQRVTLRCSPRSGDLSVYWYQQSLDQGLQFLIQYYNGEERAKGNILERFSAQQFPDLHSELNLSSLELGDSALYFCASSVKTGTGLYQETQYFGPGTRLLVL.

In DNA form, the CDR3 reads TGTGCCAGCAGCTTGGTCCTACAGGGTGGAGAAAAACTGTTTTTT. This gives the protein CASSLVLQGGEKLFF. This chain uses TRBV5-6 with TRBJ1-4; possibly TRBD1 for D (6 bases). The CDR3 runs to 15 residues. Trimming removed 0 bases from V and 8 bases from J, with 14 bases in between. Germline CDR1 is SGHDT and CDR2 is YYEEEE.

This clone has a single count. In DNA form, the CDR3 reads TGCGCCAGCAGCTCTACAGGGGGCTGGTATGGCTACACCTTC. It specifies CASSSTGGWYGYTF. The chain uses TRBV5-1 and TRBJ1-2; 9 nucleotides match TRBD1. V shed 3 bases and J 5 bases; nucleotides not matched to a gene: 5. This CDR3 comprises 14 residues. Germline-derived CDR1 and CDR2 are SGHRS and YFSETQ.

This CDR3 is CASSRGQGGRQNEKLFF. In DNA, the CDR3 is TGTGCCAGCAGCCGTGGACAGGGCGGCCGTCAAAATGAAAAACTGTTTTTT. V is TRBV5-5 and J is TRBJ1-4, with 8 bases lining up with TRBD1. J was trimmed by 5 bases and V by 4 bases; bases with no gene match: 13. CDR1 and CDR2 (germline): SGHKS, YYEKEE (reference sequence). The CDR3 has 17 residues. Based on the CDR3 plus reference TRBV5-5 and TRBJ1-4, the full variable domain is DAGVTQSPTHLIKTRGQQVTLRCSPISGHKSVSWYQQVLGQGPQFIFQYYEKEERGRGNFPDRFSARQFPNYSSELNVNALLLGDSALYLCASSRGQGGRQNEKLFFGSGTQLSVL.

The chain links TRBV6-6 to TRBJ2-5, with D perhaps TRBD2 (6 bases). The ends were cut back, 6 bases at V and 7 bases at J, with 18 bases in the middle. Germline loops: CDR1 MNHNY, CDR2 SVGAGI (reference sequence). The CDR3 has 14 residues. The CDR3 region is CASSTDYPIWTQYF. The CDR3 nucleotides are TGTGCCAGCAGCACGGACTATCCGATTTGGACCCAGTACTTC.

The genes are TRBV15 and TRBJ1-3, with D unclear. V was shortened by 3 bases and J by 0 bases, with 3 bases between the two germline ends. The CDR3 covers 13 residues. The germline V gene encodes CDR1 LNHNV and CDR2 YYDKDF (reference sequence). CDR3 bases: TGTGCCACCAGCAGGAACTCTGGAAACACCATATATTTT. Protein sequence: CATSRNSGNTIYF.

The genes are TRBV5-6 and TRBJ1-2, with 12 bases that match TRBD1. The CDR3 contains 16 residues. Germline CDR1 SGHDT, CDR2 YYEEEE. V lost 4 bases, J lost 8 bases, and 12 bases stayed unmatched. In DNA form, the CDR3 reads TGTGCCAGCAGCCCATCCGGGACAGGGGGCCTCTGGGGCTACACCTTC. As protein: CASSPSGTGGLWGYTF.

The rearrangement links TRBV5-6 to TRBJ1-4; the match to TRBD1 covers 8 bases. Germline V gives CDR1 SGHDT, CDR2 YYEEEE. This CDR3 has 15 amino acids. The J segment lost 7 bases and the V segment lost 3 bases, leaving 8 bases of the junction unmatched. The CDR3 spells CASSSFRGRVEKLFF. The DNA of the CDR3 is TGTGCCAGCAGCTCATTCAGGGGGCGCGTTGAAAAACTGTTTTTT.

The chain couples TRBV19 to TRBJ2-3; 9 bases align to TRBD1. The CDR3 has 14 amino acids. The J segment lost 3 bases and the V segment lost 5 bases, leaving 3 bases of the junction unmatched. Germline CDR1 is LNHDA and CDR2 is SQIVND (reference sequence). The CDR3: CASSRTGATDTQYF. The CDR3 DNA sequence: TGTGCCAGTAGTCGGACAGGGGCTACAGATACGCAGTATTTT.

The chain employs TRBV5-1 and TRBJ1-1; D is uncertain. In germline, CDR1 is SGHRS, CDR2 YFSETQ. V shed 3 bases and J shed 2 bases, with 11 bases lying between them. The CDR3 contains 14 residues. CDR3 coding DNA: TGCGCCAGCAGCTCAAGTCTCAGAAACACTGAAGCTTTCTTT. Amino acid sequence: CASSSSLRNTEAFF.

The chain couples TRBV6-5 to TRBJ2-3; D unresolved. Trimming removed 4 bases from V and 4 bases from J, with 12 bases in between. Germline CDR1 reads MNHEY; CDR2 reads SVGAGI. The CDR3 totals 14 residues. CDR3 nucleotides: TGTGCCAGCAGTTCGAGATTGCATCCAGATACGCAGTATTTT. This translates into CASSSRLHPDTQYF.

The V call is TRBV9, the J call TRBJ2-7, with D hard to call. The germline CDR1 and CDR2 sequences are SGDLS and YYNGEE. The CDR3 contains 14 residues. With 0 bases removed from V and 2 bases from J, the gap between germline ends came to 9 bases. The CDR3 DNA follows: TGTGCCAGCAGCGTAGCTATAGGTCCCTACGAGCAGTACTTC. This translates into CASSVAIGPYEQYF.

The rearrangement links TRBV7-3 to TRBJ2-3; tentatively, D is TRBD2 (5 bases). CDR1 is SGHTA and CDR2 is FQGTGA in the germline V gene. V was shortened by 5 bases and J by 5 bases, with 11 bases between the two germline ends. The CDR3 is made up of 13 amino acids. The CDR3 spells CASSVGREDTQYF. The CDR3 DNA reads as TGTGCCAGCAGCGTCGGACGGGAAGATACGCAGTATTTT.

V usage is TRBV6-5 and J usage is TRBJ1-1; a weak D match, TRBD1 (5 bases). Germline assignment: CDR1 MNHEY and CDR2 SVGAGI. The ends were cut back, 6 bases at V and 7 bases at J, with 12 bases in the middle. The CDR3 loop spans 12 amino acids. The CDR3 DNA sequence: TGTGCCAGCAGCCGGGAGGGGCATGAAGCTTTCTTT. As protein: CASSREGHEAFF.

The V call is TRBV4-1, the J call TRBJ2-1; D unresolved. Germline CDR1 reads MGHRA; CDR2 reads YSYEKL. V lost 0 bases and J 0 bases, leaving 6 bases between the germline ends. The CDR3 has 15 residues. The CDR3 sequence: CASSQEQISYNEQFF. In DNA form, the CDR3 reads TGCGCCAGCAGCCAAGAACAGATCTCCTACAATGAGCAGTTCTTC.

The chain joins TRBV30 to TRBJ2-3; D is unclear. Trimming stripped 1 base from V and 2 bases from J, with 10 bases between. Germline V gives CDR1 GTSNPN, CDR2 SVGIG (reference sequence). The CDR3 is 14 amino acids. CDR3 loop: CAWSGLSHTDTQYF. The CDR3 nucleotides are TGTGCCTGGAGTGGACTGTCCCACACAGATACGCAGTATTTT. Drawing the rest from reference TRBV30 and TRBJ2-3, the complete variable domain is SQTIHQWPATLVQPVGSPLSLECTVEGTSNPNLYWYRQAAGRGLQLLFYSVGIGQISSEVPQNLSASRPQDRQFILSSKKLLLSDSGFYLCAWSGLSHTDTQYFGPGTRLTVL.

The rearrangement uses TRBV7-3 and TRBJ2-2; 7 bases map to TRBD1. The CDR3 runs 15 residues. The J segment lost 0 bases and the V segment lost 5 bases, leaving 3 bases of the junction unmatched. Germline V gives CDR1 SGHTA, CDR2 FQGTGA. The CDR3 nucleotides are TGTGCCAGCAGCCGGACAGGCCCGAACACCGGGGAGCTGTTTTTT. It codes for CASSRTGPNTGELFF.

V usage is TRBV7-2 and J usage is TRBJ2-7, with 11 bases identical to TRBD2. V lost 5 bases and J lost 12; bases outside the gene matches: 6. CDR1 and CDR2 (germline): SGHTA, FQGNSA. The CDR3 covers 12 residues. The DNA for the CDR3 is TGTGCCAGCAGCACCCGACTAGCGGGGCCGTACTTC. Its protein is CASSTRLAGPYF.

The chain recombines TRBV3-1 (or the pseudogene TRBV3-2) with TRBJ2-1; TRBD1 matches at 12 bases. CDR1 LGHDT and CDR2 YNNKEL come from the germline V gene (reference sequence). Unmatched junction bases numbered 12, after V lost 6 bases and J lost 9 bases. This CDR3 has 16 residues. CDR3 coding DNA: TGTGCCAGCAGAGGAATGGGACAGGGGGCGGAGAGTGAGCAGTTCTTC. This translates into CASRGMGQGAESEQFF.

This chain connects TRBV5-1 to TRBJ2-7; TRBD2 is a possible D gene (6 bases). Germline V gene sequence: CDR1 SGHRS, CDR2 YFSETQ. V lost 0 bases, J lost 2 bases, and 15 bases lay in between. The CDR3 has 16 residues. The CDR3 region is CASSLAPSGGAYEQYF. CDR3 nucleotides: TGCGCCAGCAGCTTGGCCCCATCAGGAGGGGCCTACGAGCAGTACTTC.

This chain connects TRBV9 to TRBJ2-5, with TRBD2 identical over 8 bases. This CDR3 has 16 residues. V lost 0 bases to trimming and J lost 5 bases; unmatched junction nucleotides: 9. The germline gives CDR1 SGDLS, CDR2 YYNGEE. DNA of the CDR3: TGTGCCAGCAGCGTAGGTAGGACTAGCCCCCCGGAGACCCAGTACTTC. Translating gives CASSVGRTSPPETQYF.

V is TRBV5-5 and J is TRBJ1-3, with D tentatively TRBD1 (6 bases). In germline, CDR1 is SGHKS, CDR2 YYEKEE (reference sequence). This CDR3 has 15 amino acids. Trimming took 0 bases from V and 4 from J, leaving 11 bases between them. CDR3 residues: CASSLEQGSGNTIYF. The CDR3 bases are TGTGCCAGCAGCTTGGAACAGGGATCAGGAAACACCATATATTTT.

The J gene is TRBJ1-2, the V gene TRBV5-1; TRBD1 matches 8 bases. Losses at the gene ends were 4 bases for V and 4 bases for J; bases not matched to a gene: 9. The V gene's germline CDR1 is SGHRS and CDR2 YFSETQ. This CDR3 is 15 amino acids long. As DNA, the CDR3 is TGCGCCAGCAGCCCTGGACAGGGCGTCTCCTATGGCTACACCTTC. This translates into CASSPGQGVSYGYTF.

The chain uses TRBV24-1 and TRBJ1-5; D not certain. The ends were cut back, 6 bases at V and 1 base at J, with 6 bases in the middle. Germline assignment: CDR1 KGHDR and CDR2 SFDVKD. This CDR3 contains 13 residues. The CDR3 region is CATSQGSNQPQHF. Written as DNA, the CDR3 is TGTGCCACCAGTCAAGGGAGCAATCAGCCCCAGCATTTT.